The sample holds a few counts of the clone carrying this T cell receptor beta chain. This sample stems from a study of T-cell reconstitution after alpha-beta-depleted transplantation in children. The TCRbeta library incorporated unique molecular identifiers. TCRdb processed the PCR reads anew with MiXCR; each CDR3 protein has one entry. The table has around 420,000 distinct CDR3 sequences, around 16% seen once. The source of this sequence is a boy younger than two who had a stem cell transplant for Wiskott-Aldrich syndrome, so the T cells may come from the graft donor. The source was PBMCs, mostly from graft donor cells, collected 360 days after TCRalphabeta/CD19-depleted stem cell transplant.

CDR3 sequence reads: CASSPSGRSRETQYF. The CDR3, as DNA: TGTGCCAGTAGCCCTAGCGGGAGGAGTCGAGAGACCCAGTACTTC. The chain joins TRBV19 to TRBJ2-5; TRBD2 aligns across 11 bases. Trimming cost V 6 bases and J 4 bases; bases outside gene matches: 7. This CDR3 has 15 residues. Germline assignment: CDR1 LNHDA and CDR2 SQIVND (reference sequence).